Sequencing of this T cell receptor beta chain was carried out in a study of cytomegalovirus exposure and HLA in healthy donors. Study details: There were under 130 million unique TCR beta sequences, drawn from approximately 180 million T cells, in an earlier analysis.

Germline loops: CDR1 SQVTM, CDR2 ANQGSEA. V was cut by 0 bases and J by 0 bases, with 9 bases left in between. The CDR3 totals 14 residues. The PCR had 60 Vbeta and 13 Jbeta primers. Measured with immunoSEQ multiplex PCR; TCRdb has only the in-frame clones, and not every one. The sample has 150,000 to 180,000 clones; roughly 74% are singletons. This clone occurred a few times. This sequence originates from a man aged 18 to 29 in good health and CMV-seronegative. Sequenced material: PBMCs. This chain uses TRBV29-1 with TRBJ2-7; no reliable D call. The CDR3: CSVEDSSLSYEQYF. The CDR3 region has the DNA TGCAGCGTTGAAGATAGTTCGCTCTCCTACGAGCAGTACTTC.